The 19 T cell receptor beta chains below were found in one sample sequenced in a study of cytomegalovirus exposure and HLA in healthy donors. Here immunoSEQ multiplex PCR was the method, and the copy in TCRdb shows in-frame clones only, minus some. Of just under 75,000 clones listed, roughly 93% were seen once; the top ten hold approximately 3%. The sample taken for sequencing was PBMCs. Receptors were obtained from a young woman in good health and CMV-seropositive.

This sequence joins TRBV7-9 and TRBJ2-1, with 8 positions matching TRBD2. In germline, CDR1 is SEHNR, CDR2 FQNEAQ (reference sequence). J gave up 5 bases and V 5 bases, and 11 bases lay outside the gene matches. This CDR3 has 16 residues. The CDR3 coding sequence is TGTGCCAGCAGCCCACCGGGACTAGAGGAACACAATGAGCAGTTCTTC. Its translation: CASSPPGLEEHNEQFF.

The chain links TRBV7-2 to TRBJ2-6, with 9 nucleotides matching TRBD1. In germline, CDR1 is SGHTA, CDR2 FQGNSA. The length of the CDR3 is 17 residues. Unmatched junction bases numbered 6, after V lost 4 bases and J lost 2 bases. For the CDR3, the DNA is TGTGCCAGCAGCTCCCGGGACAGGGTGGCTGGGGCCAACGTCCTGACTTTC. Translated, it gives CASSSRDRVAGANVLTF.

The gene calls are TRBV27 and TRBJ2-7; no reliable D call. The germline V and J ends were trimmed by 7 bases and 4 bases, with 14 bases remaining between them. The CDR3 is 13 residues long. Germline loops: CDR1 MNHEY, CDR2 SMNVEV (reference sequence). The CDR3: CASTPIGEYEQYF. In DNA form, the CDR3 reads TGTGCCAGCACCCCCATAGGAGAATACGAGCAGTACTTC.

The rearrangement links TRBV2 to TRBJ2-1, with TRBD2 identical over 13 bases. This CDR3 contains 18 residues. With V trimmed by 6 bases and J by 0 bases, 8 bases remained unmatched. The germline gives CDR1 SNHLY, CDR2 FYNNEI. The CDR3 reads CASRTTSGGRPSYNEQFF. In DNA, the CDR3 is TGTGCCAGCAGAACGACTAGCGGGGGGCGACCCTCCTACAATGAGCAGTTCTTC.

CDR3 protein: CASFSPGRQGYTF. CDR3 nucleotides: TGTGCCAGCTTCTCGCCAGGGCGCCAAGGCTACACCTTC. This chain uses TRBV6-6 with TRBJ1-2; D possibly corresponds to TRBD1 (5 bases). CDR3 length equals 13 residues. Trimming took 8 bases from V and 8 from J, leaving 18 bases between them. Germline loops: CDR1 MNHNY, CDR2 SVGAGI (reference sequence).

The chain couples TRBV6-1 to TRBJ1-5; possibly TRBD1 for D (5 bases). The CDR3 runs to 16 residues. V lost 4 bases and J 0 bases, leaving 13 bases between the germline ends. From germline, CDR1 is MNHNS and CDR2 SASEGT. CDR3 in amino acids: CASSVEAGYSNQPQHF. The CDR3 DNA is TGTGCCAGCAGTGTCGAAGCAGGGTATAGCAATCAGCCCCAGCATTTT.

In DNA form, the CDR3 reads TGTGCCAGCAGCCCACGTCAGGGGTATAGCAATCAGCCCCAGCATTTT. Translating gives CASSPRQGYSNQPQHF. The V and J genes are TRBV4-2 and TRBJ1-5, with D maybe TRBD1 (6 bases). CDR1 is LGHNA and CDR2 is YNFKEQ in the germline V gene. Trimming shortened V by 4 bases and J by 0 bases, and 13 bases separated the two germline ends. CDR3 length equals 16 residues.

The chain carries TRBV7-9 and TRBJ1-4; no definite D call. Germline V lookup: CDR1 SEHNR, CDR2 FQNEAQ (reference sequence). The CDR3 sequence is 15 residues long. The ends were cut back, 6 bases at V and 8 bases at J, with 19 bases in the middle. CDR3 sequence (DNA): TGTGCCAGCAGTCAATACCAGGAGGGAGGGGAAAAACTGTTTTTT. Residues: CASSQYQEGGEKLFF.

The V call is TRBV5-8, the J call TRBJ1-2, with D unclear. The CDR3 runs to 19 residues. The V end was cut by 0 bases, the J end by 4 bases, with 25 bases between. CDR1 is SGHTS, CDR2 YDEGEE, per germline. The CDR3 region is CASSLAKSFSGHLRYGYTF. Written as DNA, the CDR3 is TGTGCCAGCAGCTTGGCCAAGTCCTTCTCAGGCCACCTTCGCTATGGCTACACCTTC.

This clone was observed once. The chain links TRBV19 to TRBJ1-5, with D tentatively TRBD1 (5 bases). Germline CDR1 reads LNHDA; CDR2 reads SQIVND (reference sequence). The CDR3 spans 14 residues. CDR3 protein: CATMGWGGNQPQHF. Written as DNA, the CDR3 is TGTGCAACTATGGGATGGGGGGGCAATCAGCCCCAGCATTTT.

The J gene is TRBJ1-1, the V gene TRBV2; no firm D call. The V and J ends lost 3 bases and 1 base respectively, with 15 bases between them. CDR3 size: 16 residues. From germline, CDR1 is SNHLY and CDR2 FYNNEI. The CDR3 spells CASSDPRGAENTEAFF. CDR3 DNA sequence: TGTGCCAGCAGTGATCCTCGGGGAGCGGAGAACACTGAAGCTTTCTTT.

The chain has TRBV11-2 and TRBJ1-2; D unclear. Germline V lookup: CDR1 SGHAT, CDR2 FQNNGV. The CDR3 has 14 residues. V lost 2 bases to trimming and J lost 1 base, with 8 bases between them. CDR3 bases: TGTGCCAGCAGCTTATCCTCTAGTAACTATGGCTACACCTTC. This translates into CASSLSSSNYGYTF. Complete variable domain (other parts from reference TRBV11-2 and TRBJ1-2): EAGVAQSPRYKIIEKRQSVAFWCNPISGHATLYWYQQILGQGPKLLIQFQNNGVVDDSQLPKDRFSAERLKGVDSTLKIQPAKLEDSAVYLCASSLSSSNYGYTFGSGTRLTVV.

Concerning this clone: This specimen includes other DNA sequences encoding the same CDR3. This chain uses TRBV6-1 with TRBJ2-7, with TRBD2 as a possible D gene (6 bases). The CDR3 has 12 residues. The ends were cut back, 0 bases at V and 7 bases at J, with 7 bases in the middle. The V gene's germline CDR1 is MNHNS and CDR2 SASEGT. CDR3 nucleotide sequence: TGTGCCAGCAGTGAAGCAGGAGGGGAGCAGTACTTC. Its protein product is CASSEAGGEQYF.

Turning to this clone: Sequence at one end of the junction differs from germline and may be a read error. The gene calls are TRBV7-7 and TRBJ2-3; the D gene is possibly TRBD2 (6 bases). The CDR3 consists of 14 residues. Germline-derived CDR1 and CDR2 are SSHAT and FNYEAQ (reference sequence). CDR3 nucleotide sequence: TGTGCTAGCAGCCCGGCCGGGAGTCGAAATACGCAGTATTTT. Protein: CASSPAGSRNTQYF.

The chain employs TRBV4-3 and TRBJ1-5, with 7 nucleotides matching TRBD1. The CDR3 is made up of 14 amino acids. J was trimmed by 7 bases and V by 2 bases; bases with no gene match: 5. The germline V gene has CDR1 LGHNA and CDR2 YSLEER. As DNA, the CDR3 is TGCGCCAGCAGCCAAACACAGGGGAACCAGCCCCAGCATTTT. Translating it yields CASSQTQGNQPQHF.

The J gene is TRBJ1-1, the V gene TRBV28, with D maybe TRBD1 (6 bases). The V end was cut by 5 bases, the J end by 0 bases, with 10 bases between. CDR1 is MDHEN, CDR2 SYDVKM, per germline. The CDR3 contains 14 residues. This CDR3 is CASSTGYMNTEAFF. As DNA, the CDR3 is TGTGCCAGCAGTACAGGGTACATGAACACTGAAGCTTTCTTT.

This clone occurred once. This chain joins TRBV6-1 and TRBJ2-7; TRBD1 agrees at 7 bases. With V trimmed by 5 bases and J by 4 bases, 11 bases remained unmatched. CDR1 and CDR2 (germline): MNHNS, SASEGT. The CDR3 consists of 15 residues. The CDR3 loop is CASSPGRGLRYEQYF. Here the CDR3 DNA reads TGTGCCAGCAGTCCAGGTAGGGGGCTTCGTTACGAGCAGTACTTC.

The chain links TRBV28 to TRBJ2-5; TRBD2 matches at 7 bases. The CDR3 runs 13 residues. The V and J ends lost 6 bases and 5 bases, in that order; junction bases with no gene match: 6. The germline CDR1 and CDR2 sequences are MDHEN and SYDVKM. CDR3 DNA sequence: TGTGCCAGCAGGGGAGGGCCGCCGGAGACCCAGTACTTC. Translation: CASRGGPPETQYF. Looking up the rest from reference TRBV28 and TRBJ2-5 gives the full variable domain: DVKVTQSSRYLVKRTGEKVFLECVQDMDHENMFWYRQDPGLGLRLIYFSYDVKMKEKGDIPEGYSVSREKKERFSLILESASTNQTSMYLCASRGGPPETQYFGPGTRLLVL.

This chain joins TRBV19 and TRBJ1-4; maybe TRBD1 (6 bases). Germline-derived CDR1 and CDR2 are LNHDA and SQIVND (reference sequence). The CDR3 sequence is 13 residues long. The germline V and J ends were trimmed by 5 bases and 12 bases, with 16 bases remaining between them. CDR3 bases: TGTGCCAGTAGTGGCCCAGGGGTCAGCCAACTGTTTTTT. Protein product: CASSGPGVSQLFF.